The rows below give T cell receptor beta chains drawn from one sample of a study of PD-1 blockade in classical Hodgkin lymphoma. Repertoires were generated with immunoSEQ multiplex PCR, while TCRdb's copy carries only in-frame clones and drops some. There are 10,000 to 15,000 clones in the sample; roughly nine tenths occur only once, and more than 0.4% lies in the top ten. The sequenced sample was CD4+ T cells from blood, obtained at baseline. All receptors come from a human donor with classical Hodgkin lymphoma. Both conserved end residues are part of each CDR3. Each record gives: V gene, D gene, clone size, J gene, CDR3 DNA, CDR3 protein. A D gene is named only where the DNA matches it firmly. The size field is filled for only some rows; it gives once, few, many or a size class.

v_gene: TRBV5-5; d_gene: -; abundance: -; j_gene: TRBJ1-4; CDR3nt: TGTGCCAGCAGCTTTATCTGGGCCGGGCCGAATGAAAAACTGTTTTTT; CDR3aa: CASSFIWAGPNEKLFF
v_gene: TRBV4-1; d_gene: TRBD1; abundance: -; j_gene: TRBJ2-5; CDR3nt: TGCGCCAGCAGCCAACCCGGGACAGGGGACCGGACCCAGTACTTC; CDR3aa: CASSQPGTGDRTQYF
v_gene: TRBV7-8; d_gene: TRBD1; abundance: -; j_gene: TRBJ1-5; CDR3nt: TGTGCCAGCAGCTCGACAGGACAGGGGAATCAGCCCCAGCATTTT; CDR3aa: CASSSTGQGNQPQHF
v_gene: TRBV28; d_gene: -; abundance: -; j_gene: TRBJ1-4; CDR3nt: TGTGCCAGCAGTCCGATAGGTGAAAAACTGTTTTTT; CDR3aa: CASSPIGEKLFF
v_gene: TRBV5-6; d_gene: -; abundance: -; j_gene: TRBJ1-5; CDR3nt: TGTGCCAGCAGCTTGCTGGGATGGGATCAGCCCCAGCATTTT; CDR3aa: CASSLLGWDQPQHF
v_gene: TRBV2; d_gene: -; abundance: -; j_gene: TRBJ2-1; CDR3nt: TGTGCCAGCGGCTCCTATGAGCAGTTCTTC; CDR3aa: CASGSYEQFF
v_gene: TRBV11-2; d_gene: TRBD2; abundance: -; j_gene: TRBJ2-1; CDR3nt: TGTGCCAGCAGCTTAGGGGGACTAGCGGACAATGAGCAGTTCTTC; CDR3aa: CASSLGGLADNEQFF
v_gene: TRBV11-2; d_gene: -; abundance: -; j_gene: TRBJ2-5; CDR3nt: TGTGCCAGCAGCTCCAGGGCGGAGACCCAGTACTTC; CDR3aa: CASSSRAETQYF
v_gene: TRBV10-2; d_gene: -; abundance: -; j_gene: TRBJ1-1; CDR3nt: TGCGCCAGCAGTGAGGTGGGGAGACTTGAAGCTTTCTTT; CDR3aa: CASSEVGRLEAFF
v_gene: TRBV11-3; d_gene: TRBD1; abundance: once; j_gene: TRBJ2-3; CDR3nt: TGTGCCAGCAGCCCAGGGACAGGCACAGATACGCAGTATTTT; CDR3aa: CASSPGTGTDTQYF
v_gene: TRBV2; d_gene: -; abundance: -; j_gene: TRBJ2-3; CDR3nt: TGTGCCAGCAGTGTTCAGGAAGATACGCAGTATTTT; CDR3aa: CASSVQEDTQYF
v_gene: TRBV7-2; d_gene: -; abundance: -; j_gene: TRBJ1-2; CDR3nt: TGTGCCAGCAGCTTAGTTCTGGGTAACGATGGCTACACCTTC; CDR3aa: CASSLVLGNDGYTF
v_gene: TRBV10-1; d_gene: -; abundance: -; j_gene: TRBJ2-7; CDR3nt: TGCGCCAGCAGTGATACCCGGGGAAGTCGGATTTACGAGCAGTACTTC; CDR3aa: CASSDTRGSRIYEQYF
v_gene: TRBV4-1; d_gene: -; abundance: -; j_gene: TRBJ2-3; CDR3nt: TGCGCCAGCAGCCAAGGGGCGGGGATGGGGACAGATACGCAGTATTTT; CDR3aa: CASSQGAGMGTDTQYF
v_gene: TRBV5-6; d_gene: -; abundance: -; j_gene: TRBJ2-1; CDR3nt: TGTGCCAGCAGCTTAGTTAGCTCCTACAATGAGCAGTTCTTC; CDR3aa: CASSLVSSYNEQFF
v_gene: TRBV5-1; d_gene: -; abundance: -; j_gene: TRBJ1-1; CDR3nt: TGCGCCAGCAGCTATCCGGGGCTTAGAGGGACTGAAGCTTTCTTT; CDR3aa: CASSYPGLRGTEAFF
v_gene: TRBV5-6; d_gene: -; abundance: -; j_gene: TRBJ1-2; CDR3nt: TGTGCCAGCAGCTTGGCCCCCATCTTAAGCGGCTACACCTTC; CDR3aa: CASSLAPILSGYTF
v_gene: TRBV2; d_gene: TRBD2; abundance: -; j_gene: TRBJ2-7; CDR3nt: TGTGCCAGTAGAGGGGGCTTTAGCGGGAGCTCCTACGAGCAGTACTTC; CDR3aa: CASRGGFSGSSYEQYF
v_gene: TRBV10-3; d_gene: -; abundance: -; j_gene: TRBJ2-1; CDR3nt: TGTGCCATCAGTGATTCGTGGCCGCAGTTCTTC; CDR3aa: CAISDSWPQFF
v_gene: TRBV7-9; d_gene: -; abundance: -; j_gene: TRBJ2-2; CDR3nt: TGTGCCAGCAGTAACCGGGGGCTCCACACCGGGGAGCTGTTTTTT; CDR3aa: CASSNRGLHTGELFF
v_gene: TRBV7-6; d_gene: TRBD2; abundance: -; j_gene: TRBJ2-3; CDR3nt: TGTGCCAGCAGCTCGGACGGGGGGGGCACAGATACGCAGTATTTT; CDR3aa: CASSSDGGGTDTQYF
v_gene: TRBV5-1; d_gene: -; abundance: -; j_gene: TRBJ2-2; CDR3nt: TGCGCCAGCAGCCCGGACGGGTACACCGGGGAGCTGTTTTTT; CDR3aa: CASSPDGYTGELFF
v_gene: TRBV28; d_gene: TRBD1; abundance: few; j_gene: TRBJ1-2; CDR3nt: TGTGCCAGCAGTTCCCAGGGGGCTGGGAACTATGGCTACACCTTC; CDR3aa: CASSSQGAGNYGYTF
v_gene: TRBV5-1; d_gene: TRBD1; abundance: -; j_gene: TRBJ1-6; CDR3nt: TGCGCCAGCAGCAAACAGGGGGATGAGAATTCACCCCTCCACTTT; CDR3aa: CASSKQGDENSPLHF
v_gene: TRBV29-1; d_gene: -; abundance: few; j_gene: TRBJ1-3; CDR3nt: TGCAGCGTTGAAGGGACACCCGGCTCTGGAAACACCATATATTTT; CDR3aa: CSVEGTPGSGNTIYF
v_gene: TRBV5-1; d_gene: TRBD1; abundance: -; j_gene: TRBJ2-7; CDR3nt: TGCGCCAGCAGCTCAGGGACAGGACGGCTTAACGAGCAGTACTTC; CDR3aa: CASSSGTGRLNEQYF
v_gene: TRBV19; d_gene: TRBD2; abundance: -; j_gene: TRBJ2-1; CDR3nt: TGTGCCAGTAGCCCTACGAGACTAGCGGGTTTAAATGAGCAGTTCTTC; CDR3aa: CASSPTRLAGLNEQFF
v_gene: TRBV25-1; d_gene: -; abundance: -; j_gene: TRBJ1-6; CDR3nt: TGTGCCAGCAGAGACCAGGGGAATAAGGTATCGGATTCACCCCTCCACTTT; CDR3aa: CASRDQGNKVSDSPLHF